This entry lists 27 T cell receptor beta chains sequenced from one sample in a study of human thymus T cells. From resections taken during corrective heart surgery, the thymus tissue was obtained. Repertoires were generated with immunoSEQ multiplex PCR, while TCRdb's copy carries only in-frame clones and drops some. The sample has about 120,000 clones, about 93% seen once. Sequenced: thymus tissue. These receptors came from a boy less than two years old with a congenital heart defect but otherwise immunologically healthy.

This CDR3 reads CASSLDPLGGNTIYF. CDR3 nucleotides: TGTGCCAGTAGTTTGGACCCTCTGGGAGGAAACACCATATATTTT. This sequence joins TRBV19 and TRBJ1-3; D is uncertain. This CDR3 comprises 15 residues. CDR1 is LNHDA, CDR2 SQIVND, per germline (reference sequence). V was clipped by 5 bases and J by 4 bases, with 15 bases between them.

V and J are TRBV9 and TRBJ2-3; D may match TRBD1 or TRBD2 (5 bases each). The CDR3 spans 14 residues. The germline CDR1 and CDR2 sequences are SGDLS and YYNGEE. Trimming pared 0 bases from V and 1 base from J, leaving 6 bases between. This CDR3 is CASSVAGRTDTQYF. CDR3 DNA sequence: TGTGCCAGCAGCGTAGCGGGGCGCACAGATACGCAGTATTTT.

This chain connects TRBV7-6 to TRBJ2-1, with D perhaps TRBD1 (7 bases). Between the trimmed V and J ends, which lost 5 bases and 4 bases, there was a span of 15 bases. The CDR3 extends over 15 amino acids. Germline V lookup: CDR1 SGHVS, CDR2 FNYEAQ. The CDR3, as DNA: TGTGCCAGCAGCAGGGGGCGGGATACATACAATGAGCAGTTCTTC. It yields the protein CASSRGRDTYNEQFF.

This clone was seen a single time. The V call is TRBV9, the J call TRBJ1-4, with D possibly TRBD1 on 6 matching bases. The CDR3 contains 16 residues. Germline CDR1 is SGDLS and CDR2 is YYNGEE. V lost 4 bases to trimming and J lost 4 bases, with 17 bases between them. CDR3 DNA sequence: TGTGCCAGCAGCCTATATGGGGACAATTATAATGAAAAACTGTTTTTT. Residues: CASSLYGDNYNEKLFF.

The rearrangement joins TRBV5-1 to TRBJ2-3; 14 nucleotides agree with TRBD2. V lost 3 bases and J lost 1; bases outside the gene matches: 7. CDR3 size: 18 residues. Germline V gene data show CDR1 as SGHRS and CDR2 as YFSETQ. The CDR3 region has the DNA TGCGCCAGCAGCTCTGGACTAGCGGGGGGCAGGGGCACAGATACGCAGTATTTT. Encoded protein: CASSSGLAGGRGTDTQYF. The full variable domain, its missing parts supplied by reference TRBV5-1 and TRBJ2-3, is KAGVTQTPRYLIKTRGQQVTLSCSPISGHRSVSWYQQTPGQGLQFLFEYFSETQRNKGNFPGRFSGRQFSNSRSEMNVSTLELGDSALYLCASSSGLAGGRGTDTQYFGPGTRLTVL.

J is TRBJ1-4 and V is TRBV19; the D is unclear. V lost 3 bases to trimming and J lost 0 bases, with 14 bases between them. There are 17 residues in the CDR3. Germline V lookup: CDR1 LNHDA, CDR2 SQIVND (reference sequence). The chain's CDR3 is CASSIFSLDATNEKLFF. CDR3 bases: TGTGCCAGTAGTATCTTCAGTTTAGATGCAACTAATGAAAAACTGTTTTTT. The entire variable domain, with the rest obtained from reference TRBV19 and TRBJ1-4, is as follows: DGGITQSPKYLFRKEGQNVTLSCEQNLNHDAMYWYRQDPGQGLRLIYYSQIVNDFQKGDIAEGYSVSREKKESFPLTVTSAQKNPTAFYLCASSIFSLDATNEKLFFGSGTQLSVL.

This chain's CDR3 is CASSRQGNEQFF. CDR3 nucleotides: TGCGCCAGCAGCAGACAGGGAAATGAGCAGTTCTTC. The chain employs TRBV5-1 and TRBJ2-1; 7 bases are a match to TRBD1. V trimming: 4 bases; J trimming: 7 bases; junction bases outside the gene matches: 2. CDR1 is SGHRS and CDR2 is YFSETQ in the germline V gene. The CDR3 runs 12 residues.

This chain links TRBV6-5 with TRBJ2-7; D is possibly TRBD2 (6 bases). CDR1 and CDR2 from the germline V gene are MNHEY and SVGAGI. V gave up 10 bases and J gave up 2 bases, with 21 bases separating them. CDR3 length equals 15 residues. The CDR3 nucleotides read TGTGCCATTTCGCCGGGTGCAGGGAGGCCCTACGAGCAGTACTTC. Amino acid sequence: CAISPGAGRPYEQYF.

This clone was seen once. This chain links TRBV4-1 with TRBJ2-7, with unresolved D. This CDR3 comprises 17 residues. Germline V lookup: CDR1 MGHRA, CDR2 YSYEKL. V lost 5 bases, J lost 4 bases, and 24 bases lay in between. The CDR3 DNA reads as TGCGCCAGCAGCGCAACCCCCGACCCCCCGCCCCCGTACGAGCAGTACTTC. Encoded protein: CASSATPDPPPPYEQYF.

This chain joins TRBV11-2 and TRBJ1-6; no reliable D call. Trimming took 4 bases from V and 1 from J, leaving 5 bases between them. Germline CDR1 is SGHAT and CDR2 is FQNNGV. The CDR3 totals 14 residues. The CDR3 sequence is CASSYGSYNSPLHF. The CDR3 region has the DNA TGTGCCAGCAGCTATGGATCCTATAATTCACCCCTCCACTTT. The complete variable domain, with remaining parts taken from reference TRBV11-2 and TRBJ1-6, reads EAGVAQSPRYKIIEKRQSVAFWCNPISGHATLYWYQQILGQGPKLLIQFQNNGVVDDSQLPKDRFSAERLKGVDSTLKIQPAKLEDSAVYLCASSYGSYNSPLHFGNGTRLTVT.

This clone showed up just once. This chain links TRBV7-2 with TRBJ1-6; TRBD1 aligns across 9 bases. V lost 5 bases, J lost 9 bases, and 8 bases stayed unmatched. The CDR3 extends over 15 amino acids. The germline V gene encodes CDR1 SGHTA and CDR2 FQGNSA. The CDR3 loop is CASSPWTGVGSPLHF. The CDR3 DNA is TGTGCCAGCAGCCCCTGGACAGGGGTTGGTTCACCCCTCCACTTT.

The CDR3 sequence is CASSQTTPPGQDQPQHF. CDR3 nucleotides: TGCGCCAGCAGCCAAACTACCCCCCCGGGGCAGGATCAGCCCCAGCATTTT. V gene TRBV4-3 combines with J gene TRBJ1-5; possibly TRBD1 for D (5 bases). This CDR3 is built from 17 residues. The V and J ends lost 2 bases and 5 bases respectively, with 19 bases between them. Germline values: CDR1 LGHNA, CDR2 YSLEER.

The chain carries TRBV5-6 and TRBJ2-7; no firm D call. Germline values: CDR1 SGHDT, CDR2 YYEEEE. The ends were cut back, 4 bases at V and 5 bases at J, with 10 bases in the middle. The CDR3 has 12 residues. The CDR3 sequence is CASSPARNEQYF. DNA for the CDR3: TGTGCCAGCAGCCCAGCAAGGAACGAGCAGTACTTC.

This clone was seen a single time. V gene TRBV9 combines with J gene TRBJ2-1, with 10 bases lining up with TRBD2. The CDR3 length is 17 residues. From germline, CDR1 is SGDLS and CDR2 YYNGEE. The V segment lost 0 bases and the J segment 8 bases; nucleotides outside the gene matches: 11. CDR3: CASSVGLAGVIGDEQFF. CDR3 bases: TGTGCCAGCAGCGTAGGTCTAGCGGGGGTAATTGGCGATGAGCAGTTCTTC.

This sequence joins TRBV5-1 and TRBJ2-5, with D perhaps matching TRBD1 (6 bases). The germline V and J ends were trimmed by 4 bases and 1 base, with 11 bases remaining between them. CDR1 is SGHRS and CDR2 is YFSETQ in the germline V gene. The CDR3 spans 14 residues. The CDR3 DNA follows: TGCGCCAGCAGCGGGGGCCTGGGCCAAGAGACCCAGTACTTC. This gives the protein CASSGGLGQETQYF.

This clone was counted a few times. This sequence joins TRBV4-1 and TRBJ2-5; D call uncertain. The length of the CDR3 is 13 residues. The V and J ends lost 1 base and 5 bases respectively, with 8 bases between them. Germline loops: CDR1 MGHRA, CDR2 YSYEKL. The DNA for the CDR3 is TGCGCCAGCAGCCAAGTACAGAAGGAGACCCAGTACTTC. It specifies CASSQVQKETQYF.

V gene TRBV10-3 combines with J gene TRBJ1-1; no clear D gene. The CDR3 runs 14 residues. The V gene's germline CDR1 is ENHRY and CDR2 SYGVKD. V lost 4 bases and J lost 1, with 10 bases in between. The CDR3 DNA reads TGTGCCATCAGTGGGGAAGGGTCGAACACTGAAGCTTTCTTT. Encoded protein: CAISGEGSNTEAFF.

The rearrangement joins TRBV6-1 to TRBJ1-1; possibly TRBD1 for D (6 bases). Trimming left V 8 bases short and J 1 base short, with 17 bases between. The CDR3 length is 15 residues. Germline CDR1 reads MNHNS; CDR2 reads SASEGT. The CDR3 loop reads CASRDQARGNTEAFF. CDR3 DNA: TGTGCCAGCCGAGACCAAGCCAGGGGGAACACTGAAGCTTTCTTT.

This rearrangement joins TRBV11-2 to TRBJ1-3; tentative D call: TRBD1 (5 bases). The germline CDR1 and CDR2 sequences are SGHAT and FQNNGV. The V and J ends lost 3 bases and 3 bases respectively, with 12 bases between them. CDR3 size: 15 residues. The CDR3 DNA sequence: TGTGCCAGCAGCTTCGGGACGGGCCGTGGAAACACCATATATTTT. Translating it yields CASSFGTGRGNTIYF.

This chain joins TRBV6-5 and TRBJ1-2, with D uncertain. This CDR3 is 16 amino acids long. In germline, CDR1 is MNHEY, CDR2 SVGAGI. V was clipped by 0 bases and J by 0 bases, with 11 bases between them. The CDR3 DNA sequence: TGTGCCAGCAGTTACTCGTCGGCCCACGCTAACTATGGCTACACCTTC. Its protein is CASSYSSAHANYGYTF.

The V gene is TRBV19, the J gene TRBJ2-7; D may correspond to TRBD1 or TRBD2 (5 bases each). Trimming removed 2 bases from V and 0 bases from J, with 11 bases in between. The CDR3 covers 15 residues. Germline V gene lookup returns CDR1 LNHDA and CDR2 SQIVND (reference sequence). The CDR3 protein is CASSIIGDDSYEQYF. DNA for the CDR3: TGTGCCAGTAGTATAATCGGGGACGACTCCTACGAGCAGTACTTC.

The chain couples TRBV7-9 to TRBJ2-5; D possibly corresponds to TRBD1 (5 bases). The CDR3 extends over 17 amino acids. The V end was cut by 1 base, the J end by 2 bases, with 17 bases between. Germline-derived CDR1 and CDR2 are SEHNR and FQNEAQ (reference sequence). As DNA, the CDR3 is TGTGCCAGCAGCTTAGTACCCCGCCAACAGGCGCAAGAGACCCAGTACTTC. Its translation is CASSLVPRQQAQETQYF.

The rearrangement links TRBV2 to TRBJ1-2; 9 bases are shared with TRBD1. The CDR3 has 18 amino acids. The V segment lost 6 bases and the J segment 0 bases; nucleotides outside the gene matches: 14. Germline-derived CDR1 and CDR2 are SNHLY and FYNNEI. CDR3 DNA: TGTGCCAGCAGCGGTGGGACAGGGTGGGTAGAGGCTAACTATGGCTACACCTTC. This translates into CASSGGTGWVEANYGYTF.

The J gene is TRBJ2-3, the V gene TRBV14; the match to TRBD2 covers 7 bases. Germline V lookup: CDR1 SGHDN, CDR2 FVKESK. The J segment lost 2 bases and the V segment lost 0 bases, leaving 11 bases of the junction unmatched. The CDR3 has 18 residues. The CDR3 reads CASSQDHLSGEPTDTQYF. CDR3 sequence (DNA): TGTGCCAGCAGCCAAGATCATTTAAGCGGGGAACCCACAGATACGCAGTATTTT.

The chain employs TRBV4-3 and TRBJ2-1; D is unresolved. Trimming left V 0 bases short and J 5 bases short, with 8 bases between. The CDR3 sequence is 14 residues long. Germline V gene sequence: CDR1 LGHNA, CDR2 YSLEER. The CDR3 nucleotides read TGCGCCAGCAGCCAAGAGTCGCTTGACAATGAGCAGTTCTTC. Amino acids: CASSQESLDNEQFF.

The genes are TRBV7-8 and TRBJ1-3; D possibly corresponds to TRBD1 (5 bases). CDR3 length equals 17 residues. Germline V gene lookup returns CDR1 SGHVS and CDR2 FQNEAQ. Trimming cost V 5 bases and J 0 bases, with 17 bases left between them. The CDR3 DNA sequence: TGTGCCAGCAGCCCCCGGGGGGGGACTCTCTCTGGAAACACCATATATTTT. It yields the protein CASSPRGGTLSGNTIYF.

This rearrangement joins TRBV30 to TRBJ1-6; 7 nucleotides agree with TRBD1. The CDR3 totals 17 residues. The V gene end was trimmed by 3 bases and the J gene end by 0 bases; junction bases not matched to a gene: 8. Germline CDR1 GTSNPN, CDR2 SVGIG (reference sequence). CDR3 DNA: TGTGCCTGGAGAGGACAGGTCCTGAGCTCCTATAATTCACCCCTCCACTTT. Its protein product is CAWRGQVLSSYNSPLHF.